Listed below are T cell receptor beta chains from one sample, sequenced in a study of cytotoxic CD8 clonotypes in ibrutinib-treated CLL. Assay: immunoSEQ multiplex PCR; the TCRdb copy retains only in-frame clones and omits some. Of about 150,000 clones listed, 79% are singletons. The source was PBMCs, collected after 12 months of ibrutinib treatment. The receptors shown here come from a human donor with chronic lymphocytic leukemia. CDR3s include the opening cysteine and the closing phenylalanine or tryptophan. The D gene is left open where the match is weak. Size tells how often a clone was seen (once, few, many) or the class of an expanded clone, and some rows leave it out.

abundance,d_gene,v_gene,j_gene,CDR3aa,CDR3nt
-,TRBD1,TRBV7-9,TRBJ2-1,CASSLTTGYGIFLGEQFF,TGTGCCAGCAGCTTGACGACAGGGTACGGGATTTTCCTGGGTGAGCAGTTCTTC
-,TRBD1,TRBV28,TRBJ1-2,CASSLPGQGRYGYTF,TGTGCCAGCAGTTTACCGGGACAGGGGCGTTATGGCTACACCTTC
-,-,TRBV5-5,TRBJ2-5,CASSSLRPFGETQYF,TGTGCCAGCAGCTCCCTTCGGCCTTTCGGGGAGACCCAGTACTTC
-,TRBD1,TRBV6-5,TRBJ2-5,CASRTTGGETQYF,TGTGCCAGCAGAACGACAGGGGGAGAGACCCAGTACTTC
once,-,TRBV27,TRBJ2-2,CASSLRPAGTTGELFF,TGTGCCAGCAGTTTACGCCCGGCAGGGACAACCGGGGAGCTGTTTTTT
few,-,TRBV18,TRBJ1-2,CASSPSAGYTF,TGTGCCAGCTCGCCTTCGGCAGGCTACACCTTC
-,TRBD2,TRBV7-6,TRBJ2-1,CASSQYSSGLYNEQFF,TGTGCCAGCAGCCAATACTCTAGCGGATTGTACAATGAGCAGTTCTTC
-,TRBD1,TRBV30,TRBJ2-1,CAWSVPKPGGPYNEQFF,TGTGCCTGGAGTGTGCCTAAACCAGGGGGCCCCTACAATGAGCAGTTCTTC
-,TRBD2,TRBV18,TRBJ2-1,CASSPFSGSSYNEQFF,TGTGCCAGCTCACCATTTAGCGGGAGCTCCTACAATGAGCAGTTCTTC
-,TRBD2,TRBV9,TRBJ2-7,CASSVDPSGIYEQYF,TGTGCCAGCAGCGTAGACCCTAGCGGGATCTACGAGCAGTACTTC
-,-,TRBV7-9,TRBJ2-3,CASSGIGTDTQYF,TGTGCCAGCAGCGGGATCGGAACAGATACGCAGTATTTT
-,-,TRBV25-1,TRBJ2-3,CASSDGVGDVGYF,TGTGCCAGCAGTGACGGGGTTGGGGATGTGGGGTATTTT
-,TRBD2,TRBV4-3,TRBJ2-2,CASSSTSVRTGELFF,TGCGCCAGCAGCTCGACTAGCGTTAGGACCGGGGAGCTGTTTTTT
-,TRBD2,TRBV7-2,TRBJ2-3,CASSLGLRGGLTDTQYF,TGTGCCAGCAGCTTAGGTTTGCGGGGGGGACTCACAGATACGCAGTATTTT
-,TRBD1,TRBV5-4,TRBJ2-2,CASSSGTANTGELFF,TGTGCCAGCAGCTCCGGGACAGCGAACACCGGGGAGCTGTTTTTT
-,TRBD2,TRBV9,TRBJ2-7,CASSVDGLAGSYEQYF,TGTGCCAGCAGCGTAGATGGGCTAGCGGGATCCTACGAGCAGTACTTC
-,-,TRBV29-1,TRBJ1-1,CSVLTTEGWEAFF,TGCAGCGTCCTTACTACAGAGGGGTGGGAAGCTTTCTTT
-,TRBD2,TRBV6-5,TRBJ2-7,CASRISGPSSYEQYF,TGTGCCAGCAGAATTAGCGGGCCTAGCTCCTACGAGCAGTACTTC
-,TRBD1,TRBV2,TRBJ1-1,CASSGTGGLNTEAFF,TGTGCCAGCAGCGGGACAGGGGGGCTGAACACTGAAGCTTTCTTT
-,-,TRBV5-4,TRBJ2-7,CASSLGPGALYEQYF,TGTGCCAGCAGCTTGGGGCCAGGGGCCCTCTACGAGCAGTACTTC
few,-,TRBV28,TRBJ1-2,CASTPEWGFGYGYTF,TGTGCCAGCACGCCGGAGTGGGGCTTTGGATATGGCTACACCTTC
-,TRBD2,TRBV5-4,TRBJ2-1,CASSLPSGMAYNEQFF,TGTGCCAGCAGCTTACCTAGCGGGATGGCCTACAATGAGCAGTTCTTC
-,-,TRBV5-1,TRBJ2-5,CASSFTNREGETQYF,TGCGCCAGCAGCTTCACTAACAGGGAGGGTGAGACCCAGTACTTC
once,TRBD2,TRBV27,TRBJ2-7,CASSLNPSGRGAYEQYF,TGTGCCAGCAGTTTAAATCCTAGCGGGAGGGGGGCCTACGAGCAGTACTTC
-,TRBD2,TRBV4-2,TRBJ2-1,CASSQVTSGSGEQFF,TGTGCCAGCAGCCAAGTAACTAGCGGGAGTGGTGAGCAGTTCTTC
-,TRBD1,TRBV5-1,TRBJ2-1,CASSSGQGNNEQFF,TGCGCCAGCAGCTCGGGACAGGGAAACAATGAGCAGTTCTTC
-,-,TRBV30,TRBJ2-1,CAWRALEQFF,TGTGCCTGGAGGGCCCTGGAGCAGTTCTTC
once,-,TRBV19,TRBJ1-1,CASSRAGSTEAFF,TGTGCCAGTAGCCGGGCTGGGAGCACTGAAGCTTTCTTT
-,-,TRBV13,TRBJ2-7,CASSSPRLSSYEQYF,TGTGCCAGCAGTTCCCCGCGGTTGAGCTCCTACGAGCAGTACTTC
-,TRBD1,TRBV30,TRBJ1-1,CAWSRGTANTEAFF,TGTGCCTGGAGTCGAGGGACAGCGAACACTGAAGCTTTCTTT
-,TRBD2,TRBV4-1,TRBJ2-3,CASSPGAGRSTDTQYF,TGCGCCAGCAGCCCCGGAGCGGGGCGGAGCACAGATACGCAGTATTTT
-,-,TRBV11-2,TRBJ2-7,CASTESVSEQYF,TGTGCCAGCACCGAGTCCGTTTCCGAGCAGTACTTC
-,-,TRBV4-2,TRBJ2-5,CASSQEEQGEGETQYF,TGTGCCAGCAGCCAAGAGGAGCAGGGAGAGGGGGAGACCCAGTACTTC
few,TRBD2,TRBV6-5,TRBJ2-7,CASSYTSGILYEQYF,TGTGCCAGCAGTTACACTAGCGGGATATTGTACGAGCAGTACTTC
-,-,TRBV15,TRBJ1-1,CATSRDLGSPGAEAFF,TGTGCCACCAGCAGAGATTTGGGGAGTCCAGGGGCTGAAGCTTTCTTT
-,-,TRBV10-1,TRBJ2-7,CASSEAGFSYEQYF,TGCGCCAGCAGTGAGGCGGGATTCTCCTACGAGCAGTACTTC
-,TRBD1,TRBV9,TRBJ2-7,CASSVSGGYEQYF,TGTGCCAGCAGCGTATCAGGGGGCTACGAGCAGTACTTC
-,-,TRBV18,TRBJ1-1,CASSPREPSRMNTEAFF,TGTGCCAGCTCACCAAGGGAACCGTCAAGAATGAACACTGAAGCTTTCTTT
-,-,TRBV6-1,TRBJ2-1,CASCPDSGYNEQFF,TGTGCCAGCTGCCCAGACAGTGGATACAATGAGCAGTTCTTC
-,TRBD2,TRBV9,TRBJ2-7,CASSVAGTSGSIRYF,TGTGCCAGCAGCGTAGCTGGAACTAGCGGGAGTATTCGGTACTTC
-,TRBD2,TRBV30,TRBJ2-7,CAWSVPRTRAYEQYF,TGTGCCTGGAGTGTCCCTCGGACTAGGGCCTACGAGCAGTACTTC
few,-,TRBV18,TRBJ2-5,CASSPPAQDPLGETQYF,TGTGCCAGCTCACCACCCGCACAGGACCCGTTAGGAGAGACCCAGTACTTC
-,TRBD1,TRBV4-3,TRBJ1-6,CASSRTGGAASSPLHF,TGCGCCAGCAGCCGGACAGGGGGCGCGGCGTCCTCACCCCTCCACTTT
-,-,TRBV30,TRBJ2-1,CAWRAPGGHNEQFF,TGTGCCTGGAGGGCCCCGGGGGGCCACAATGAGCAGTTCTTC
-,-,TRBV27,TRBJ1-1,CASSLSVRGRGTEAFF,TGTGCCAGCAGTTTATCGGTGAGGGGCAGGGGCACTGAAGCTTTCTTT
-,TRBD2,TRBV6-1,TRBJ2-7,CASSEVGTRGFSYEQYF,TGTGCCAGCAGTGAAGTAGGGACTAGGGGATTCTCCTACGAGCAGTACTTC
-,-,TRBV5-6,TRBJ2-3,CASSSGSSKTPDTQYF,TGTGCCAGCAGCTCTGGCAGCTCCAAGACCCCAGATACGCAGTATTTT
-,TRBD2,TRBV10-3,TRBJ2-3,CAISGLAGVDTQYF,TGTGCCATCAGTGGACTAGCGGGAGTAGATACGCAGTATTTT
-,-,TRBV7-9,TRBJ1-1,CASSLDTGSTEAFF,TGTGCCAGCAGCTTAGATACCGGTAGCACTGAAGCTTTCTTT
-,TRBD1,TRBV11-3,TRBJ2-7,CASSKAGTGSYEQYF,TGTGCCAGCAGCAAAGCCGGGACAGGGTCCTACGAGCAGTACTTC
once,TRBD1,TRBV5-1,TRBJ2-5,CASTGQQETQYF,TGCGCCAGCACGGGACAGCAAGAGACCCAGTACTTC
once,-,TRBV15,TRBJ1-5,CATSMRGDQPQHF,TGTGCCACCAGCATGCGGGGCGATCAGCCCCAGCATTTT
-,-,TRBV27,TRBJ1-3,CASSLRRRSGNTIYF,TGTGCCAGCAGTCTCAGGCGCCGCTCTGGAAACACCATATATTTT
few,TRBD1,TRBV4-3,TRBJ1-2,CASSQDAHGQGAYGYTF,TGCGCCAGCAGCCAAGATGCTCACGGACAGGGAGCCTATGGCTACACCTTC